This T cell receptor (beta chain) stems from a study of T-cell reconstitution after alpha-beta-depleted transplantation in children. CDR1 and CDR2 from the germline V gene are MDHEN and SYDVKM. The CDR3 spans 15 residues. V gave up 5 bases and J gave up 2 bases, with 16 bases separating them. TCRbeta library preparation incorporated unique molecular identifiers. TCRdb fed the PCR reads into MiXCR, producing one record per CDR3 protein. The data show more than 250,000 distinct CDR3 sequences, 9.9% seen once. This clonotype was sampled from a human donor who donated a stem cell graft to a child with SCID. Here the sequenced sample was PBMCs from the stem cell graft donor, taken from the stem cell graft. V is TRBV28 and J is TRBJ2-7; no clear D gene. The CDR3 sequence: CASSVDRRSPYEQYF. CDR3 coding DNA: TGTGCCAGCAGTGTGGATAGGAGATCCCCCTACGAGCAGTACTTC.